This T cell receptor (beta chain) was recovered during a study of regulatory T cells in long-lasting Graves disease. Study-level points and caveats: Persistent patients shared more public clonotypes (2,741) than newly diagnosed patients (approximately 1,000).

Arm-PCR of CDR3 regions with iRepertoire HTBI primers generated TCR beta libraries. TCRdb ran MiXCR on the multiplex PCR reads and lists one entry per CDR3 protein. Among about 620,000 distinct CDR3 sequences listed, approximately 15% were seen once. The time point here: newly diagnosed GD, antithyroid drugs for less than 3 months. Extracted RNA from PBMCs served as the source of the TCR library. The authors drew patients from an endocrinology department in Xi'an, China. Looked up from germline, CDR1 is SGHAT and CDR2 is FQNNGV. This CDR3 is built from 15 residues. The ends were cut back, 4 bases at V and 4 bases at J, with 16 bases in the middle. A few counts support this clonotype. Its antigen is not identified. These data were also filed under a second study, of T cells in Graves' hyperthyroidism and ophthalmopathy. That source notes: First-round RT-PCR targeting the TCR CDR3 was performed with the HTBI primer set.

The sequence was collected from a woman in her 30s with Graves disease. This specimen was peripheral blood mononuclear cells (PBMCs), taken at new diagnosis, from a patient treated with antithyroid drugs. J is TRBJ2-5 and V is TRBV11-2, with D perhaps assigned TRBD1 or TRBD2 (5 bases each). In DNA, the CDR3 is TGTGCCAGCAGCTCCTGGGACGAGACCGGAGAGACCCAGTACTTC. Translation gives CASSSWDETGETQYF.